Given below is one T cell receptor beta chain in context. The sample comes from a study of blood T cell repertoires in COVID-19. Study details: The United States, Italy and Spain provided the acute and convalescent COVID-19 samples. PBMCs, B-cell-depleted T cells, or T cells provided the cDNA or gDNA that made up the material.

Germline CDR1 and CDR2: SNHLY and FYNNEI. The CDR3 runs 14 residues. Trimming removed 8 bases at V and 0 bases at J, with 13 bases between. As processed by the authors: It was from reference gene primer amplification that nucleated cell counts were estimated. Profiled with immunoSEQ multiplex PCR; TCRdb holds only in-frame clones, not every one. For V, J and clone size, that table is used; D and trimming come from the DNA. The sample has some 200,000 clones, about 79% seen once. The source is a woman aged 40 to 55 who had recovered from COVID-19. This chain links TRBV2 with TRBJ1-1, with D perhaps TRBD1 (6 bases). Sequencing was performed on peripheral blood. The CDR3 region is CASGDGGLNTEAFF. In DNA, the CDR3 is TGTGCCAGCGGCGACGGGGGGCTGAACACTGAAGCTTTCTTT.